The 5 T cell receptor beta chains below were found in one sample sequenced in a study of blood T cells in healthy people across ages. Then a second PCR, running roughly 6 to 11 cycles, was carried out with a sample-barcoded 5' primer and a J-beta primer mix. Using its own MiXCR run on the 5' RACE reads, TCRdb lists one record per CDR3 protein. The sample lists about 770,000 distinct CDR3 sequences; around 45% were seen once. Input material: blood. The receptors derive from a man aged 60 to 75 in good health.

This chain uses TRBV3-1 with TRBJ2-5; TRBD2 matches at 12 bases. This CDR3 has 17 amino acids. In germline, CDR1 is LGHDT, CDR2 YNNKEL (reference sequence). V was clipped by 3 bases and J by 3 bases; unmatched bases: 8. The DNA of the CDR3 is TGTGCCAGCAGCCACACAGCTAGCGGGGGGGTGAAAGAGACCCAGTACTTC. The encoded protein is CASSHTASGGVKETQYF.

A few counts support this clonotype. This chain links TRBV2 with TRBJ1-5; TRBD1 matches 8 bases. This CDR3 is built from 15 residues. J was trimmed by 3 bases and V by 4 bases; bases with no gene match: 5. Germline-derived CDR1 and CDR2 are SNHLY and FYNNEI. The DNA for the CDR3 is TGTGCCAGCAGTGCCAGGACAGGGAACAATCAGCCCCAGCATTTT. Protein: CASSARTGNNQPQHF.

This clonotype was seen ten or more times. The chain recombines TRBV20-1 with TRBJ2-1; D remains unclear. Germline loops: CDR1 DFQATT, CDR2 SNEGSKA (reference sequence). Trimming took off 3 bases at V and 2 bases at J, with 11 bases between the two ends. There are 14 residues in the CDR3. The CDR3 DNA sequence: TGCAGTGCTAGTGGCGCTGGGGCCTACAATGAGCAGTTCTTC. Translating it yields CSASGAGAYNEQFF.

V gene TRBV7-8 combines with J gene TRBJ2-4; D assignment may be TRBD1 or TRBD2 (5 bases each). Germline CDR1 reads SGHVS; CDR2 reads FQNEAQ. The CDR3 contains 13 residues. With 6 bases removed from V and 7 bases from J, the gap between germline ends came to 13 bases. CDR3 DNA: TGTGCCAGCAGTAAGGTGGGGACGAACATTCAGTACTTC. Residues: CASSKVGTNIQYF.

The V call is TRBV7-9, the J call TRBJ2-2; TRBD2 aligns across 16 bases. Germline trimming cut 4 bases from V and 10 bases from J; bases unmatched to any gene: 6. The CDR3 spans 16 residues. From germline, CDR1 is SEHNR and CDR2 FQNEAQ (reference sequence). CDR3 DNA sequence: TGTGCCAGCAGCTCCGGGACTAGCGGGGGGGCGAAGGAGCTGTTTTTT. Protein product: CASSSGTSGGAKELFF.